The TCR beta chain described here comes from a study of cytomegalovirus exposure and HLA in healthy donors. Study-wide context: Samples from HLA-typed donors yielded around 85 million unique TCRs in an early data release.

This clone was picked up a small number of times. Amplification used 60 Vbeta primers and 13 Jbeta primers. Repertoires were generated with immunoSEQ multiplex PCR, while TCRdb's copy carries only in-frame clones and drops some. The sample lists approximately 110,000 clones, 74% occurring once. This CDR3 has 16 amino acids. The junction had 9 bases not matched to a gene; V was cut back by 2 bases and J by 3 bases. Germline V gene lookup returns CDR1 SGHDT and CDR2 YYEEEE. The rearrangement links TRBV5-6 to TRBJ2-3; 7 positions agree with TRBD2. Sequencing was carried out using PBMCs. This TCR was recovered from a man between 45 and 60 years old in good health and CMV-seropositive. The CDR3 here is CASSFLGRGATDTQYF. CDR3 bases: TGTGCCAGCAGCTTTCTTGGGAGGGGCGCTACAGATACGCAGTATTTT.